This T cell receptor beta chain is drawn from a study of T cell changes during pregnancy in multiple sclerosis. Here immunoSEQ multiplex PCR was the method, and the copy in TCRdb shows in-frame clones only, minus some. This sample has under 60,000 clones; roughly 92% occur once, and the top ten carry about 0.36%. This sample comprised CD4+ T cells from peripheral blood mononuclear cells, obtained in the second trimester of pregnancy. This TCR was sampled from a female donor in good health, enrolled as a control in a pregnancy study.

The DNA of the CDR3 is TGTGCCAGTAGTATCCCGGGACAGGGAGGTGTAGGGGAGCTGTTTTTT. It codes for CASSIPGQGGVGELFF. The chain recombines TRBV19 with TRBJ2-2; TRBD1 matches 9 bases. With V trimmed by 3 bases and J by 8 bases, 10 bases remained unmatched. Looked up from germline, CDR1 is LNHDA and CDR2 is SQIVND (reference sequence). The CDR3 runs 16 residues. Supplemented by reference TRBV19 and TRBJ2-2, the full variable domain reads DGGITQSPKYLFRKEGQNVTLSCEQNLNHDAMYWYRQDPGQGLRLIYYSQIVNDFQKGDIAEGYSVSREKKESFPLTVTSAQKNPTAFYLCASSIPGQGGVGELFFGEGSRLTVL.